Following are 26 T cell receptor beta chains from one sample sequenced in a study of T cells in Graves' hyperthyroidism and ophthalmopathy. There were TCR beta CDR3 regions amplified from RNA transcripts. RT-PCR in the first round (using the HTBI primer set) targeted the TCR CDR3. One entry per CDR3 protein results from TCRdb running MiXCR on the multiplex PCR reads. The data show about 590,000 distinct CDR3 sequences, less than 20% seen once. The source material was blood. These receptors were collected from a woman in her thirties with Graves' hyperthyroidism.

V is TRBV19 and J is TRBJ2-7, with D possibly matching TRBD2 (6 bases). The CDR3 loop spans 16 amino acids. CDR1 LNHDA and CDR2 SQIVND come from the germline V gene (reference sequence). Trimming shortened V by 2 bases and J by 2 bases, and 16 bases separated the two germline ends. The CDR3 is CASSIFGGDATYEQYF. In DNA form, the CDR3 reads TGTGCCAGTAGTATATTCGGAGGGGACGCTACCTACGAGCAGTACTTC.

V is TRBV10-3 and J is TRBJ2-7; 7 nucleotides align to TRBD1. There are 14 residues in the CDR3. Germline CDR1 is ENHRY and CDR2 is SYGVKD. The J segment lost 4 bases and the V segment lost 8 bases, leaving 11 bases of the junction unmatched. The CDR3 coding sequence is TGTGCCATCGGGGGCAGGGACAGTCCATACGAGCAGTACTTC. Its protein product is CAIGGRDSPYEQYF.

V gene TRBV3-1 combines with J gene TRBJ2-5; D call uncertain. The germline gives CDR1 LGHDT, CDR2 YNNKEL (reference sequence). Trimming left V 0 bases short and J 0 bases short, with 8 bases between. The CDR3 has 15 amino acids. The CDR3 sequence: CASSQDPGYQETQYF. CDR3 in DNA: TGTGCCAGCAGCCAAGATCCCGGGTACCAAGAGACCCAGTACTTC.

This clonotype was seen at least ten times. This chain uses TRBV20-1 with TRBJ1-5, with no clear D. This CDR3 is 13 amino acids long. Trimming took 0 bases from V and 2 from J, leaving 5 bases between them. Per the germline V gene, CDR1 is DFQATT and CDR2 is SNEGSKA (reference sequence). The CDR3 DNA sequence: TGCAGTGCTAGAGAGGACGGCAATCAGCCCCAGCATTTT. It is translated as CSAREDGNQPQHF.

This chain uses TRBV5-5 with TRBJ2-3; 10 bases map to TRBD2. This CDR3 contains 15 residues. V lost 4 bases, J lost 2 bases, and 4 bases stayed unmatched. The germline V gene encodes CDR1 SGHKS and CDR2 YYEKEE (reference sequence). For the CDR3, the DNA is TGTGCCAGCAGCGATACTAGCGGGGCCACAGATACGCAGTATTTT. Encoded protein: CASSDTSGATDTQYF. The entire variable domain, with the rest obtained from reference TRBV5-5 and TRBJ2-3, is as follows: DAGVTQSPTHLIKTRGQQVTLRCSPISGHKSVSWYQQVLGQGPQFIFQYYEKEERGRGNFPDRFSARQFPNYSSELNVNALLLGDSALYLCASSDTSGATDTQYFGPGTRLTVL.

This clonotype was seen repeatedly, ten times or more. The chain joins TRBV30 to TRBJ2-7; a weak D match, TRBD1 (6 bases). Trimming cost V 7 bases and J 3 bases, with 25 bases left between them. This CDR3 has 16 residues. Germline V gene data show CDR1 as GTSNPN and CDR2 as SVGIG (reference sequence). DNA for the CDR3: TGTGCCTCCGACCGGCACACAGGGATTCTTCTCTACGAGCAGTACTTC. Protein sequence: CASDRHTGILLYEQYF.

The sample holds a few counts of this clonotype. The CDR3 DNA sequence: TGCGCCAGCAACCCAGCCCGGGAGTTAGAGACCCAGTACTTC. Translated, it gives CASNPARELETQYF. V gene TRBV5-1 combines with J gene TRBJ2-5, with D possibly TRBD2 on 6 matching bases. V lost 6 bases, J lost 4 bases, and 16 bases lay in between. Germline V lookup: CDR1 SGHRS, CDR2 YFSETQ. The CDR3 spans 14 residues.

This chain connects TRBV7-9 to TRBJ1-3; the D is unclear. The germline V gene encodes CDR1 SEHNR and CDR2 FQNEAQ (reference sequence). Trimming left V 5 bases short and J 8 bases short, with 7 bases between. This CDR3 contains 11 residues. CDR3 residues: CASSLKDTIYF. In nucleotides, the CDR3 is TGTGCCAGCAGCCTAAAGGACACCATATATTTT.

The table lists this clonotype with many counts. The chain uses TRBV6-2 or TRBV6-3 and TRBJ1-1, with 9 bases aligning to TRBD1. Trimming removed 5 bases from V and 4 bases from J; junction bases left unmatched: 2. The CDR3 totals 13 residues. Germline V lookup: CDR1 MNHEY, CDR2 SVGEGT. The CDR3 protein is CASSRTGATEAFF. The CDR3 region has the DNA TGTGCCAGCAGTAGGACAGGGGCCACTGAAGCTTTCTTT.

This clonotype was observed a handful of times. This chain joins TRBV24-1 and TRBJ2-5, with 14 bases fitting TRBD2. The CDR3 consists of 17 residues. V lost 4 bases and J lost 5; bases outside the gene matches: 8. Germline CDR1 reads KGHDR; CDR2 reads SFDVKD. CDR3 residues: CATSDSGLAGGLETQYF. DNA of the CDR3: TGTGCCACCAGTGACAGCGGACTAGCGGGAGGACTTGAGACCCAGTACTTC.

This clonotype has ten or more counts. This chain links TRBV7-9 with TRBJ2-3; D unresolved. Germline-derived CDR1 and CDR2 are SEHNR and FQNEAQ (reference sequence). This CDR3 region has 16 residues. V shed 5 bases and J shed 4 bases, with 19 bases lying between them. The CDR3 sequence is CASSLLLGPGPDTQYF. CDR3 nucleotides: TGTGCCAGCAGCCTCCTCCTGGGCCCCGGGCCAGATACGCAGTATTTT.

This clonotype came up many times. The chain links TRBV15 to TRBJ1-2; D remains ambiguous. Germline CDR1 LNHNV, CDR2 YYDKDF (reference sequence). The CDR3 extends over 15 amino acids. Trimming pared 0 bases from V and 1 base from J, leaving 9 bases between. The CDR3 DNA follows: TGTGCCACCAGCAGAGAAATTGGAGATAACTATGGCTACACCTTC. Its protein is CATSREIGDNYGYTF.

The chain couples TRBV20-1 to TRBJ2-2; D is perhaps TRBD2 (6 bases). The CDR3 consists of 16 residues. CDR1 and CDR2 (germline): DFQATT, SNEGSKA (reference sequence). V lost 5 bases to trimming and J lost 5 bases, with 21 bases between them. This CDR3 reads CSASRFGGETTGELFF. The CDR3 DNA reads as TGCAGTGCTTCCCGATTTGGCGGGGAGACGACCGGGGAGCTGTTTTTT.

This clonotype turned up a few times. This chain links TRBV7-9 with TRBJ2-7; a possible D gene is TRBD2 (5 bases). V gave up 5 bases and J gave up 7 bases, with 18 bases separating them. The CDR3 has 14 residues. CDR1 and CDR2 (germline): SEHNR, FQNEAQ (reference sequence). This CDR3 reads CASSPERTLGEQYF. CDR3 in DNA: TGTGCCAGCAGCCCAGAGCGGACCCTGGGAGAGCAGTACTTC.

This clonotype has just a few counts. The chain combines TRBV20-1 with TRBJ1-2; TRBD1 aligns across 9 bases. The ends lost 0 bases at V and 4 bases at J; junction bases unmatched: 15. Germline V gives CDR1 DFQATT, CDR2 SNEGSKA (reference sequence). The CDR3 totals 18 residues. CDR3 nucleotides: TGCAGTGCTAGAGATCGGGACAGGGAAGGGGTCTTGGGCTATGGCTACACCTTC. Its translation: CSARDRDREGVLGYGYTF.

This clonotype has a count of ten or more. V gene TRBV24-1 combines with J gene TRBJ1-1, with unresolved D. CDR1 and CDR2 from the germline V gene are KGHDR and SFDVKD. Trimming took off 5 bases at V and 11 bases at J, with 17 bases between the two ends. The CDR3 extends over 13 amino acids. The CDR3 region has the DNA TGTGCCACCAGTGCCTCCACGGCGGGGAAGGCTTTCTTT. Residues: CATSASTAGKAFF.

This clonotype was counted at least ten times. This chain connects TRBV7-9 to TRBJ2-5; 12 bases agree with TRBD1. The germline V gene encodes CDR1 SEHNR and CDR2 FQNEAQ (reference sequence). This CDR3 comprises 16 residues. With 3 bases clipped from V and 4 bases from J, the junction kept 6 bases outside the gene matches. The CDR3 sequence is CASSFGTGGYGETQYF. The CDR3, as DNA: TGTGCCAGCAGCTTCGGGACAGGGGGCTACGGAGAGACCCAGTACTTC.

At least ten counts were recorded for this clonotype. V gene TRBV20-1 combines with J gene TRBJ2-3; TRBD2 aligns across 10 bases. V lost 0 bases and J lost 8; bases outside the gene matches: 11. CDR3 length: 16 residues. The germline V gene has CDR1 DFQATT and CDR2 SNEGSKA (reference sequence). CDR3 DNA sequence: TGCAGTGCTAGAGATCGGGGACTAGCGACTCTGGGTACGCAGTATTTT. Translated: CSARDRGLATLGTQYF.

This clonotype was counted at least ten times. The rearrangement uses TRBV7-9 and TRBJ2-1, with 7 bases aligning to TRBD1. The trim removed 1 base at V and 8 bases at J, leaving 11 bases unmatched. Germline V gene sequence: CDR1 SEHNR, CDR2 FQNEAQ (reference sequence). CDR3 length: 16 residues. The DNA for the CDR3 is TGTGCCAGCAGCTTAGTAGGGGACAGCCCAGGGGATGAGCAGTTCTTC. Protein product: CASSLVGDSPGDEQFF. The full variable domain, with the rest looked up from reference TRBV7-9 and TRBJ2-1, is DTGVSQNPRHKITKRGQNVTFRCDPISEHNRLYWYRQTLGQGPEFLTYFQNEAQLEKSRLLSDRFSAERPKGSFSTLEIQRTEQGDSAMYLCASSLVGDSPGDEQFFGPGTRLTVL.

This clonotype came up many times. The chain couples TRBV11-1 to TRBJ2-7; TRBD1 is a possible D gene (6 bases). CDR3 length equals 13 residues. V dropped 3 bases and J dropped 3 bases, with 9 bases sitting between them. CDR1 is SGHAT, CDR2 FQDESV, per germline (reference sequence). CDR3 amino acids: CASSFTGYYEQYF. The DNA for the CDR3 is TGTGCCAGCAGCTTCACAGGGTACTACGAGCAGTACTTC.

At least ten counts were recorded for this clonotype. This rearrangement joins TRBV28 to TRBJ1-1; D remains ambiguous. V dropped 1 base and J dropped 2 bases, with 11 bases sitting between them. Germline CDR1 reads MDHEN; CDR2 reads SYDVKM. This CDR3 contains 15 residues. The CDR3 here is CASSLSSAFNTEAFF. The CDR3 DNA follows: TGTGCCAGCAGTTTATCCTCGGCCTTTAACACTGAAGCTTTCTTT.

The rearrangement links TRBV20-1 to TRBJ2-1; a weak D match, TRBD1 (6 bases). This CDR3 comprises 20 residues. Between the trimmed V and J ends, which lost 1 base and 3 bases, there was a span of 28 bases. Per the germline V gene, CDR1 is DFQATT and CDR2 is SNEGSKA (reference sequence). Here the CDR3 reads CSARANSYQGTKSFYNEQFF. The CDR3 DNA is TGCAGTGCTAGAGCCAACTCCTATCAAGGGACAAAAAGTTTCTACAATGAGCAGTTCTTC.

This clonotype came up many times. The rearrangement joins TRBV7-9 to TRBJ2-7; D is undetermined. With 0 bases removed from V and 1 base from J, the gap between germline ends came to 7 bases. The CDR3 totals 14 residues. Germline V gene data show CDR1 as SEHNR and CDR2 as FQNEAQ (reference sequence). The CDR3 sequence is CASSLAVGSYEQYF. For the CDR3, the DNA is TGTGCCAGCAGCTTAGCGGTCGGATCCTACGAGCAGTACTTC.

This clonotype was seen a few times. V is TRBV28 and J is TRBJ2-7; D tentatively reads TRBD1 or TRBD2 (5 bases each). The CDR3 has 15 residues. The V end lost 6 bases, the J end lost 4 bases, and 19 bases lay between the germline ends. Germline CDR1 and CDR2: MDHEN and SYDVKM. Written as DNA, the CDR3 is TGTGCCAGCAGAACGACTACCTGGGGACCTTACGAGCAGTACTTC. Translating gives CASRTTTWGPYEQYF.

V gene TRBV6-5 combines with J gene TRBJ1-5; no clear D. The V and J ends lost 4 bases and 0 bases respectively, with 13 bases between them. CDR3 length equals 16 residues. Germline lookup yields CDR1 MNHEY and CDR2 SVGAGI. CDR3 nucleotides: TGTGCCAGCAGTTCCCGGAGTGTTTATAGCAATCAGCCCCAGCATTTT. Protein sequence: CASSSRSVYSNQPQHF.

This clonotype was seen many times. J is TRBJ2-3 and V is TRBV7-9, with a tentative D call TRBD1 (7 bases). The CDR3 totals 14 residues. Germline V lookup: CDR1 SEHNR, CDR2 FQNEAQ (reference sequence). V was cut by 6 bases and J by 2 bases, with 12 bases left in between. The CDR3 coding sequence is TGTGCCAGCAGTAGGAGGGGGCACACAGATACGCAGTATTTT. It codes for CASSRRGHTDTQYF.